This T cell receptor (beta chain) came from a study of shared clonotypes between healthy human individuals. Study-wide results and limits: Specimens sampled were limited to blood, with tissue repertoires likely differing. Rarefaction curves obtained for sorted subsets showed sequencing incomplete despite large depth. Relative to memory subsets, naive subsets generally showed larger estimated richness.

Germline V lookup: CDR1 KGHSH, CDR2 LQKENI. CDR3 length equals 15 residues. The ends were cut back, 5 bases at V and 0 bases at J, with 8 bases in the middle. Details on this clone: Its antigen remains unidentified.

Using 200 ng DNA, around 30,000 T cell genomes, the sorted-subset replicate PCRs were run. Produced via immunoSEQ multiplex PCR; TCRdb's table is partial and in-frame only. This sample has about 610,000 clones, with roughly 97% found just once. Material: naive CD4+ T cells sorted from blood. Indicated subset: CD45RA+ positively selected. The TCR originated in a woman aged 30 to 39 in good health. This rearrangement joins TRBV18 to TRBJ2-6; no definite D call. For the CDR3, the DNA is TGTGCCAGCTCAGACTCTGGCTCTGGGGCCAACGTCCTGACTTTC. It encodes CASSDSGSGANVLTF.